This entry features one T cell receptor beta chain sequence. Its antigen is not known. The data are from a study of T cell responses to AZD1222 COVID-19 vaccine. Study observations and caveats: Every sample of the repertoires postdated the peak T cell response. At baseline, seropositivity was found in only a handful of AZD1222 recipients. Once two AZD1222 doses were given, Spike-specific TCR breadth and depth went up. The donors showed a predominance of white British ancestry and of females, with possible underestimation of clonal diversity.

The assay was immunoSEQ multiplex PCR, and TCRdb's table has in-frame clones only and misses some. Among approximately 160,000 clones listed, roughly 88% were seen once. V lost 7 bases to trimming and J lost 0 bases, with 10 bases between them. Germline CDR1 and CDR2: MNHEY and SMNVEV (reference sequence). The CDR3 is 15 amino acids. The sequencing here drew on peripheral blood, taken on day 0 of MenACWY control vaccination. This chain connects TRBV27 to TRBJ2-6; D unresolved. The TCR originated in an adult in good health. CDR3 in amino acids: CASTQHLSGANVLTF. The CDR3 coding sequence is TGTGCCAGCACCCAACACCTCTCTGGGGCCAACGTCCTGACTTTC.